This T cell receptor beta chain was retrieved from a study of blood T cell repertoires in COVID-19. Turning to the study itself: From the United States, Italy and Spain came samples of acute and convalescent COVID-19. T cells, B-cell-depleted T cells, or PBMCs provided the cDNA or gDNA that served as material.

In the authors' methods: From reference gene primer amplification, estimates of nucleated cell counts were derived. Clones were read by immunoSEQ multiplex PCR, and TCRdb kept only the in-frame ones, dropping some. The V and J calls and the clone size are those of that table, but D and trimming were determined from the DNA. The table has 100,000 to 150,000 clones, roughly 85% seen once. CDR1 and CDR2 from the germline V gene are MNHEY and SMNVEV (reference sequence). V lost 5 bases and J 2 bases, leaving 12 bases between the germline ends. CDR3 length equals 14 residues. The rearrangement joins TRBV27 to TRBJ1-1; unclear D gene. The receptor's source is a woman older than 75 with COVID-19, enrolled during active disease. Source material: peripheral blood. CDR3: CASSPMGSNTEAFF. As DNA, the CDR3 is TGTGCCAGCAGTCCGATGGGCAGCAACACTGAAGCTTTCTTT.